This T cell receptor (beta chain) was sequenced during a study of blood T cell repertoires in COVID-19. In the authors' methods: Reference gene primer amplification yielded estimated nucleated cell counts. This table comes from immunoSEQ multiplex PCR, and its TCRdb copy is limited to in-frame clones, with some not included. For V, J and clone size, that table is used; D and trimming come from the DNA. The data contain roughly 180,000 clones, 83% of them seen just once; the ten biggest clones take up roughly 4.5%. Looked up from germline, CDR1 is LNHDA and CDR2 is SQIVND (reference sequence). Trimming took off 7 bases at V and 8 bases at J, with 20 bases between the two ends. The CDR3 spans 15 residues.

V usage is TRBV19 and J usage is TRBJ1-4; possibly TRBD1 for D (5 bases). Material: PBMCs or T cells enriched from blood (not recorded which). This TCR was recovered from a woman aged 50 to 60 who had recovered from COVID-19. For the CDR3, the DNA is TGTGCCAGTACTCGGGGGTACACGGGGGACGAAAAACTGTTTTTT. Translating it yields CASTRGYTGDEKLFF.